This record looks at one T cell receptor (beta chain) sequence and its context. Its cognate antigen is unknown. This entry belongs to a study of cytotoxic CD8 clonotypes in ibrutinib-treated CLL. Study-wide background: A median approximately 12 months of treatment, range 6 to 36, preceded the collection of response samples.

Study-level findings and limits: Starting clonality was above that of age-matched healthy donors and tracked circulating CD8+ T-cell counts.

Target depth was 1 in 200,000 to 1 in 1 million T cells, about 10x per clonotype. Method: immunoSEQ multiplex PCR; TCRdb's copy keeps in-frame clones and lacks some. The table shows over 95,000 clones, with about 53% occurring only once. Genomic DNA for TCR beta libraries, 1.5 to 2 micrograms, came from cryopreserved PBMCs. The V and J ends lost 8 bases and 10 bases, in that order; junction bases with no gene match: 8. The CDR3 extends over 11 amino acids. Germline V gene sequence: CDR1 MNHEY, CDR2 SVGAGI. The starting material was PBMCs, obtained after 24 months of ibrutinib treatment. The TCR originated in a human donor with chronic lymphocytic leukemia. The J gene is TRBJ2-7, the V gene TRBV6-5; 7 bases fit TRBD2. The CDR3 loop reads CASHTAGVQYF. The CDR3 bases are TGTGCCAGCCACACGGCGGGGGTACAGTACTTC.